The 27 T cell receptor beta chains reported below all come from one sample, sequenced in a study of blood T cell repertoires in COVID-19. Clones were sequenced by immunoSEQ multiplex PCR, and TCRdb holds only the in-frame ones, with some missing. The sample has over 65,000 clones, 80% seen once; the top ten hold 12%. What was sequenced was peripheral blood. The receptors shown here come from a woman in her thirties or forties with active or convalescent COVID-19.

The V and J genes are TRBV28 and TRBJ2-7, with D perhaps TRBD2 (7 bases). The V end was cut by 7 bases, the J end by 4 bases, with 17 bases between. Germline lookup yields CDR1 MDHEN and CDR2 SYDVKM. CDR3 size: 14 residues. CDR3 DNA: TGTGCCAGCACGAGGGGGGGAATAGCTTACGAGCAGTACTTC. Encoded protein: CASTRGGIAYEQYF.

The genes are TRBV7-3 and TRBJ2-7, with 9 bases fitting TRBD1. The CDR3 is made up of 15 amino acids. CDR1 and CDR2 from the germline V gene are SGHTA and FQGTGA. V lost 3 bases, J lost 5 bases, and 8 bases stayed unmatched. The CDR3 is CASSLTGTGSHEQYF. DNA for the CDR3: TGTGCCAGCAGCTTGACCGGGACAGGGTCCCACGAGCAGTACTTC.

The chain has TRBV11-3 and TRBJ2-1, with 7 bases that match TRBD2. Germline lookup yields CDR1 SGHNT and CDR2 YENEEA. V lost 3 bases and J lost 1; bases outside the gene matches: 12. This CDR3 has 18 amino acids. Written as DNA, the CDR3 is TGTGCCAGCAGCTTGGTCAGCGCCAAACTAGCGTCCTACAATGAGCAGTTCTTC. Residues: CASSLVSAKLASYNEQFF.

The rearrangement uses TRBV28 and TRBJ1-6; D is undetermined. The CDR3 sequence is 16 residues long. V was pared by 2 bases and J by 10 bases, with 18 bases between. Looked up from germline, CDR1 is MDHEN and CDR2 is SYDVKM. The CDR3 is CASSLLGNGGHSPLHF. Written as DNA, the CDR3 is TGTGCCAGCAGTTTACTTGGAAACGGCGGGCACTCACCCCTCCACTTT.

V gene TRBV7-6 combines with J gene TRBJ1-1, with 7 bases that match TRBD1. The germline gives CDR1 SGHVS, CDR2 FNYEAQ. The CDR3 contains 13 residues. Unmatched junction bases numbered 1, after V lost 2 bases and J lost 4 bases. CDR3 sequence (DNA): TGTGCCAGCAGCTTACAGGGGGGCACTGAAGCTTTCTTT. Amino acids: CASSLQGGTEAFF.

The chain combines TRBV7-2 with TRBJ2-2, with 8 bases lining up with TRBD2. After removal of 6 bases from V and 7 bases from J, the junction contained 13 bases not matched to a gene. Germline V gene lookup returns CDR1 SGHTA and CDR2 FQGNSA. The CDR3 sequence is 16 residues long. The CDR3 DNA reads as TGTGCCAGCAGTACCGCCGGGGGGGCGGGACGCGGGGAGCTGTTTTTT. Its protein is CASSTAGGAGRGELFF.

The chain recombines TRBV9 with TRBJ1-2; D gene ambiguous. The length of the CDR3 is 14 residues. Germline assignment: CDR1 SGDLS and CDR2 YYNGEE. Trimming removed 4 bases from V and 2 bases from J, with 12 bases in between. CDR3 sequence: CASSPPGGNYGYTF. In DNA, the CDR3 is TGTGCCAGCAGCCCACCGGGAGGGAACTATGGCTACACCTTC.

The gene calls are TRBV9 and TRBJ2-6, with D unclear. V shed 2 bases and J shed 0 bases, with 12 bases lying between them. The CDR3 covers 17 residues. Germline V gives CDR1 SGDLS, CDR2 YYNGEE. The CDR3 nucleotides are TGTGCCAGCAGCGTTTCTAGTGTGGGCTCTGGGGCCAACGTCCTGACTTTC. Protein product: CASSVSSVGSGANVLTF.

V and J are TRBV6-5 and TRBJ1-1, with D uncertain. V shed 0 bases and J shed 4 bases, with 9 bases lying between them. In germline, CDR1 is MNHEY, CDR2 SVGAGI. This CDR3 is built from 14 residues. CDR3 nucleotide sequence: TGTGCCAGCAGTTACTCCGTTCCTTTCACTGAAGCTTTCTTT. Translated: CASSYSVPFTEAFF.

The rearrangement uses TRBV28 and TRBJ1-1, with D maybe TRBD1 (6 bases). Germline loops: CDR1 MDHEN, CDR2 SYDVKM. V was pared by 7 bases and J by 4 bases, with 13 bases between. The CDR3 runs to 13 residues. CDR3: CASIRGMVTEAFF. The CDR3 nucleotides read TGTGCCAGCATAAGGGGGATGGTCACTGAAGCTTTCTTT.

V usage is TRBV6-1 and J usage is TRBJ2-7; 9 bases fit TRBD1. Per the germline V gene, CDR1 is MNHNS and CDR2 is SASEGT. The CDR3 consists of 17 residues. The J segment lost 3 bases and the V segment lost 1 base, leaving 10 bases of the junction unmatched. The CDR3: CASSEGTGASRRYEQYF. The CDR3 nucleotides read TGTGCCAGCAGTGAAGGGACAGGGGCCTCTCGCCGCTACGAGCAGTACTTC.

This chain joins TRBV19 and TRBJ1-5; TRBD1 matches 10 bases. Trimming removed 4 bases from V and 6 bases from J; junction bases left unmatched: 12. Germline values: CDR1 LNHDA, CDR2 SQIVND (reference sequence). The CDR3 consists of 17 residues. CDR3 loop: CASSKGEGQGVVQPQHF. CDR3 DNA sequence: TGTGCCAGTAGTAAAGGGGAAGGACAGGGGGTAGTTCAGCCCCAGCATTTT.

The chain employs TRBV10-3 and TRBJ1-1; D remains ambiguous. In germline, CDR1 is ENHRY, CDR2 SYGVKD. Trimming took off 2 bases at V and 6 bases at J, with 13 bases between the two ends. This CDR3 has 14 amino acids. The CDR3 sequence: CAISEGPRLSEAFF. CDR3 nucleotide sequence: TGTGCCATCAGTGAGGGTCCCAGATTATCTGAAGCTTTCTTT.

The chain carries TRBV4-3 and TRBJ1-2; TRBD1 aligns across 7 bases. The CDR3 extends over 16 amino acids. The ends lost 3 bases at V and 2 bases at J; junction bases unmatched: 9. CDR1 and CDR2 from the germline V gene are LGHNA and YSLEER. CDR3 region: CASSQGGQAINYGYTF. In DNA, the CDR3 is TGCGCCAGCAGCCAGGGAGGACAGGCGATCAACTATGGCTACACCTTC.

The chain links TRBV28 to TRBJ1-1; D gene uncertain. Trimming took off 3 bases at V and 5 bases at J, with 13 bases between the two ends. CDR1 and CDR2 (germline): MDHEN, SYDVKM. The CDR3 is 14 residues long. CDR3 nucleotides: TGTGCCAGCAGTTTGGCCCGGGTAGATACTGAAGCTTTCTTT. As protein: CASSLARVDTEAFF.

In this sample, this clone turned up many times. The genes are TRBV28 and TRBJ2-1; the D is unclear. The germline V gene encodes CDR1 MDHEN and CDR2 SYDVKM. This CDR3 contains 12 residues. Between the trimmed V and J ends, which lost 5 bases and 6 bases, there was a span of 8 bases. The CDR3 loop reads CASSDWSNEQFF. The DNA of the CDR3 is TGTGCCAGCAGTGATTGGAGCAATGAGCAGTTCTTC.

This clone was picked up a small number of times. CDR3 bases: TGCGCCAGCAGCCCAGTCGGACTAGCGGGAAGTTACGAGCAGTACTTC. Amino acid sequence: CASSPVGLAGSYEQYF. The chain uses TRBV4-1 and TRBJ2-7; 12 bases are a match to TRBD2. CDR1 is MGHRA and CDR2 is YSYEKL in the germline V gene. V shed 4 bases and J 4 bases; nucleotides not matched to a gene: 8. This CDR3 is built from 16 residues.

V is TRBV6-1 and J is TRBJ2-3; 9 bases are shared with TRBD2. Trimming at V came to 3 bases and at J to 2 bases, leaving 6 bases not matched to a gene. Germline V lookup: CDR1 MNHNS, CDR2 SASEGT. The CDR3 sequence is 16 residues long. CDR3 bases: TGTGCCAGCAGTGATAGGCGGGGGGGACTCACAGATACGCAGTATTTT. Translating it yields CASSDRRGGLTDTQYF.

The chain is built from TRBV7-2 and TRBJ1-1; D call uncertain. The CDR3 sequence is 16 residues long. Per germline, CDR1 SGHTA and CDR2 FQGNSA. The V gene lost 5 bases and the J gene lost 3 bases, with 19 bases spanning the gap. CDR3 DNA: TGTGCCAGCAGCGCGGTTGGTCTCATGACGGACACTGAAGCTTTCTTT. As protein: CASSAVGLMTDTEAFF.

CDR3 residues: CAISESSGKETQYF. CDR3 nucleotide sequence: TGTGCCATCAGTGAATCTAGCGGAAAAGAGACCCAGTACTTC. The chain couples TRBV10-3 to TRBJ2-5; the match to TRBD2 covers 7 bases. This CDR3 contains 14 residues. The germline CDR1 and CDR2 sequences are ENHRY and SYGVKD. V dropped 3 bases and J dropped 3; count of bases not matched to a gene: 4.

This chain joins TRBV19 and TRBJ2-3; 13 bases line up with TRBD2. The CDR3 is 15 amino acids. CDR1 LNHDA and CDR2 SQIVND come from the germline V gene (reference sequence). The trim removed 5 bases at V and 6 bases at J, leaving 5 bases unmatched. The CDR3 coding sequence is TGTGCCAGTAGTCCTGGGACTAGCGGGACCGATACGCAGTATTTT. Protein sequence: CASSPGTSGTDTQYF.

The V and J genes are TRBV4-1 and TRBJ2-5; 7 bases line up with TRBD2. The CDR3 contains 15 residues. The V gene's germline CDR1 is MGHRA and CDR2 YSYEKL. The trim removed 0 bases at V and 5 bases at J, leaving 6 bases unmatched. CDR3 sequence: CASSQDIREVETQYF. The CDR3 DNA reads as TGCGCCAGCAGCCAAGATATCCGGGAGGTGGAGACCCAGTACTTC.

The gene calls are TRBV7-2 and TRBJ2-7; weak D call: TRBD2 (6 bases). The germline CDR1 and CDR2 sequences are SGHTA and FQGNSA. V was trimmed by 6 bases and J by 1 base, leaving 10 bases between them. The CDR3 is made up of 13 amino acids. The CDR3 spells CASRGGGSYEQYF. The DNA of the CDR3 is TGTGCCAGCAGGGGTGGGGGGTCCTACGAGCAGTACTTC.

This clone was seen only a few times. This sample includes further DNA sequences coding for the same CDR3. The chain joins TRBV7-9 to TRBJ2-2; 8 bases are shared with TRBD1. The CDR3 runs 13 residues. The germline V gene has CDR1 SEHNR and CDR2 FQNEAQ (reference sequence). The V gene end was trimmed by 8 bases and the J gene end by 3 bases; junction bases not matched to a gene: 2. The CDR3 here is CASRTGYTGELFF. CDR3 DNA: TGTGCCAGCCGGACAGGGTACACCGGGGAGCTGTTTTTT.

The V and J genes are TRBV12-5 and TRBJ2-7, with D maybe TRBD1 (6 bases). Germline CDR1 LGHNT, CDR2 FRNRAP. The CDR3 spans 15 residues. V dropped 2 bases and J dropped 3 bases, with 14 bases sitting between them. CDR3 protein: CASGLTRQELYEQYF. In nucleotides, the CDR3 is TGTGCTAGTGGTTTGACCCGACAGGAGCTCTACGAGCAGTACTTC.

V is TRBV6-4 and J is TRBJ2-1, with D perhaps matching TRBD1 (6 bases). Trimming stripped 8 bases from V and 0 bases from J, with 8 bases between. The V gene's germline CDR1 is MRHNA and CDR2 SNTAGT. The CDR3 is 13 amino acids. The DNA for the CDR3 is TGTGCCAGCGGGGGCCGCTCCTACAATGAGCAGTTCTTC. This translates into CASGGRSYNEQFF.

V usage is TRBV24-1 and J usage is TRBJ1-4; 7 bases line up with TRBD1. V lost 7 bases to trimming and J lost 5 bases; unmatched junction nucleotides: 9. Germline V gives CDR1 KGHDR, CDR2 SFDVKD. This CDR3 has 15 amino acids. DNA for the CDR3: TGTGCCACCAGCCCGGGACAGACTGAGAATGAAAAACTGTTTTTT. This encodes CATSPGQTENEKLFF.